The clone carrying this T cell receptor (beta chain) appeared a few times. Its matching antigen is unknown. TCRdb fed the reads into MiXCR, producing one record per CDR3 protein. The sample records approximately 770,000 distinct CDR3 sequences, 25% to 30% being singletons. V lost 7 bases, J lost 0 bases, and 19 bases lay in between. The CDR3 extends over 17 amino acids. Germline CDR1 reads MNHEY; CDR2 reads SMNVEV (reference sequence). This record comes from a study of T cell repertoires in cytomegalovirus infection. About the study: CMV infection together with matching HLA type was indicated by public TCR beta signatures.

This TCR was sampled from a human donor in good health (CMV status not recorded). Some clones in this sample may be carry-over from other donors' samples. The V call is TRBV27, the J call TRBJ2-1, with no clear D. The sample was cultured CD8+ T cells from PBMCs, taken from culture after CMV antigen stimulation. The CDR3 reads CASNSFPGLSSYNEQFF. CDR3 sequence (DNA): TGTGCCAGCAACTCCTTCCCGGGCCTAAGCTCCTACAATGAGCAGTTCTTC.